Shown below are 2 T cell receptor beta chains from a single sample sequenced in a study of blood T cell repertoires in COVID-19. Using immunoSEQ multiplex PCR, the repertoire was profiled, and TCRdb retains in-frame clones only, with some absent. The sample records approximately 260,000 clones, 90% being singletons. Input material: peripheral blood. The receptor set was obtained from a woman in her sixties or seventies with COVID-19, enrolled during active disease.

The gene calls are TRBV5-6 and TRBJ2-1; 10 nucleotides match TRBD1. The V segment lost 4 bases and the J segment 6 bases; nucleotides outside the gene matches: 10. The V gene's germline CDR1 is SGHDT and CDR2 YYEEEE. This CDR3 comprises 16 residues. CDR3 bases: TGTGCCAGCAGCATACCGCCGGGACAGGGGTTCAATGAGCAGTTCTTC. Protein product: CASSIPPGQGFNEQFF.

CDR3 nucleotides: TGTGCCAGCAGCCCCTCAACTAGGCCGCAAGAGACCCAGTACTTC. Amino acids: CASSPSTRPQETQYF. V and J are TRBV5-6 and TRBJ2-5; tentative D call: TRBD2 (5 bases). V was cut by 4 bases and J by 2 bases, with 15 bases left in between. Germline V lookup: CDR1 SGHDT, CDR2 YYEEEE. The length of the CDR3 is 15 residues.